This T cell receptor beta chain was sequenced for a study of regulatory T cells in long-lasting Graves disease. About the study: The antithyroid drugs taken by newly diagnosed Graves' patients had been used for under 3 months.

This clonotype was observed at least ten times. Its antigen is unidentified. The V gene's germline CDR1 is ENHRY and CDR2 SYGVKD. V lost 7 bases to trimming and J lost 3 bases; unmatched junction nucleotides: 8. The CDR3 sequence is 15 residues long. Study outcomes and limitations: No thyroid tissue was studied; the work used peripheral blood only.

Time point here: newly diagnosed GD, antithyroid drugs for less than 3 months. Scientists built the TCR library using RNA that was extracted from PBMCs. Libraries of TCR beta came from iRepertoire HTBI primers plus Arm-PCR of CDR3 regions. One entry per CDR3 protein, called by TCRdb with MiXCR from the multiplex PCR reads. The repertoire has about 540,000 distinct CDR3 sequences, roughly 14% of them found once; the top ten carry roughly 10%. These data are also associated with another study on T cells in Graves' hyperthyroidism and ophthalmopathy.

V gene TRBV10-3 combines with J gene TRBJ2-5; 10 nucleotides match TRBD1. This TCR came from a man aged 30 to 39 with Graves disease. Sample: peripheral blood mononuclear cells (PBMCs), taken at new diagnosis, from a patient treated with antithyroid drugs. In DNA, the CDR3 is TGTGCCATCATGGGGGTGGGACAGGGGAAAGAGACCCAGTACTTC. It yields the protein CAIMGVGQGKETQYF.